These T cell receptor beta chains were read from a single sample in a study of shared clonotypes between healthy human individuals. This table comes from immunoSEQ multiplex PCR, and its TCRdb copy is limited to in-frame clones, with some not included. The sample yields millions of clones, about 95% seen once. The material sequenced was naive CD8+ T cells sorted from blood. All receptors come from a man aged 18 to 29 in good health. CDR3s include the opening cysteine and the closing phenylalanine or tryptophan. D genes are given only for firm matches. The size of a clone is reported for some rows only, either as once, few or many, or as a class for expanded clones.

.	TRBV27	.	TRBJ2-3	TGTGCCAGCGCTCTGGCAGATACGCAGTATTTT	CASALADTQYF
.	TRBV10-3	TRBD2	TRBJ2-5	TGTGCCATCAGTGAGGAACTAGCGGGAGTAAAAGAGACCCAGTACTTC	CAISEELAGVKETQYF
.	TRBV10-3	.	TRBJ2-5	TGTGCCACCGCCGGGACAAGGGAGACCCAGTACTTC	CATAGTRETQYF
.	TRBV5-4	.	TRBJ1-2	TGTGCCAGCAGCTTGACAGGGAATGGCTACACCTTC	CASSLTGNGYTF
.	TRBV27	.	TRBJ2-2	TGTGCCAGCAGTTTTTCGGGGAATCTCCCCGGGGAGCTGTTTTTT	CASSFSGNLPGELFF
.	TRBV20-1	TRBD2	TRBJ2-7	TGCAGTGCTAGTTCGGGGGGCGAGCAGTACTTC	CSASSGGEQYF
.	TRBV27	.	TRBJ2-5	TGTGCCAGCAGTTTATCGGTTGACGGGGAGACCCAGTACTTC	CASSLSVDGETQYF
.	TRBV28	TRBD1	TRBJ1-5	TGTGCCAGCAGTCAGGACAGGGGCTCGGGTCAGCCCCAGCATTTT	CASSQDRGSGQPQHF
.	TRBV30	TRBD1	TRBJ1-1	TGTGCCTGGACTAGGAGACAGGGGAACACTGAAGCTTTCTTT	CAWTRRQGNTEAFF
.	TRBV28	.	TRBJ2-7	TGTGCCAGCAGTTTACCGGGACCGGGCCCCGAGCAGTACTTC	CASSLPGPGPEQYF
.	TRBV19	.	TRBJ2-7	TGTGCCAGTAGAACTCTCCGGACGGAGCAGTACTTC	CASRTLRTEQYF
.	TRBV7-3	.	TRBJ1-1	TGTGCCAGCAGCTTAACAGGGGGTGGCACTGAAGCTTTCTTT	CASSLTGGGTEAFF
.	TRBV6-4	.	TRBJ1-1	TGTGCCAGCAACGGCAGGGTTAGCACTGAAGCTTTCTTT	CASNGRVSTEAFF
.	TRBV5-1	.	TRBJ1-1	TGCGCCAGCAGCTTGGACATCAACCCGAACACTGAAGCTTTCTTT	CASSLDINPNTEAFF
.	TRBV29-1	TRBD1	TRBJ1-1	TGCAGCGTTGCCCGGGACAGGGAAGAAGCTTTCTTT	CSVARDREEAFF
once	TRBV6-5	.	TRBJ1-1	TGTGCCAGCGCCCGGACGGAGAACACTGAAGCTTTCTTT	CASARTENTEAFF
.	TRBV7-8	.	TRBJ2-2	TGTGCCAGCAGCTTAATCGGTGGACTGACCGGGGAGCTGTTTTTT	CASSLIGGLTGELFF
.	TRBV9	TRBD1	TRBJ2-7	TGTGCCAGCAGCGCCGCAGCACAGGGGCGGTACGAGCAGTACTTC	CASSAAAQGRYEQYF
.	TRBV13	.	TRBJ2-7	TGTGCCAGCGAGGAGAACAGTCGCTACGAGCAGTACTTC	CASEENSRYEQYF
.	TRBV29-1	.	TRBJ2-6	TGCAGCGTTGAAGAAGAGGGGGAATCAAGCGGGGCCAACGTCCTGACTTTC	CSVEEEGESSGANVLTF
.	TRBV5-6	.	TRBJ2-4	TGTGCCAGCAGCACTAAGACTACCGGGCGGACCAAAAACATTCAGTACTTC	CASSTKTTGRTKNIQYF
.	TRBV21-1	.	TRBJ1-1	TGTGCCAGCAGGTTTCCGGGACAGAAGAACACTGAAGCTTTCTTT	CASRFPGQKNTEAFF
.	TRBV7-9	.	TRBJ1-2	TGTGCCAGCAGCTTAATGCTCGATGGCTACACCTTC	CASSLMLDGYTF
.	TRBV11-2	.	TRBJ2-5	TGTGCCAGCAGCTTATATCCGGGTTTACAAGAGACCCAGTACTTC	CASSLYPGLQETQYF
.	TRBV9	.	TRBJ1-1	TGTGCCAGCAGCATCTCCGGCACCCAGAACACTGAAGCTTTCTTT	CASSISGTQNTEAFF
.	TRBV10-2	.	TRBJ2-5	TGCGCCAGCAGTGAGGGGGGAAGGGGAGAGACCCAGTACTTC	CASSEGGRGETQYF
.	TRBV11-2	.	TRBJ1-2	TGTGCCAGCAGCTTAGCGGGAAGCGGCTACACCTTC	CASSLAGSGYTF
.	TRBV6-5	.	TRBJ1-1	TGTGCCAGCAGTACCGGGGGAAACACTGAAGCTTTCTTT	CASSTGGNTEAFF
.	TRBV10-2	.	TRBJ2-2	TGCGCCATCAGCCCGGACGGTCTGGCCCTGAACACCGGGGAGCTGTTTTTT	CAISPDGLALNTGELFF
.	TRBV2	.	TRBJ1-1	TGTGCCAGCAGCCCCCGGGAAGAGGGGACTGAAGCTTTCTTT	CASSPREEGTEAFF
.	TRBV15	.	TRBJ2-7	TGTGCCACCAGCAGAGATCTCTCATACTACGAGCAGTACTTC	CATSRDLSYYEQYF
.	TRBV18	TRBD1	TRBJ1-2	TGTGCCAGCTCACCACCTGGACAGGGCGGTTATGGCTACACCTTC	CASSPPGQGGYGYTF
.	TRBV27	.	TRBJ2-7	TGTGCCAGCACCCATCGTCGGGGGATGGGCGAGCAGTACTTC	CASTHRRGMGEQYF
.	TRBV6-6	TRBD2	TRBJ2-7	TGTGCCAGCAACGCGGGGGGCGTCAACGAGCAGTACTTC	CASNAGGVNEQYF
once	TRBV18	.	TRBJ1-6	TGTGCCAGCTCATCGACTCCCGGCTCCTATAATTCACCCCTCCACTTT	CASSSTPGSYNSPLHF
.	TRBV4-3	TRBD1	TRBJ2-7	TGCGCCAGCAGCCAAGCGACAGGGCAGTCCGAGCAGTACTTC	CASSQATGQSEQYF
once	TRBV4-3	TRBD1	TRBJ2-7	TGCGCCAGCAGCCAAGAAAACAGTGACAGGGGGGCCTACGAGCAGTACTTC	CASSQENSDRGAYEQYF
.	TRBV4-1	TRBD1	TRBJ1-6	TGCGCCAGCAGCCAAGATAAGGGGGCGGGTAATTCACCCCTCCACTTT	CASSQDKGAGNSPLHF
.	TRBV29-1	.	TRBJ1-2	TGCAGCGCCCGGGACGGCGCCTATGGCTACACCTTC	CSARDGAYGYTF
.	TRBV6-6	TRBD2	TRBJ2-3	TGTGCCAGCAGTCCCGGGACTAGCGGGGGCACAGATACGCAGTATTTT	CASSPGTSGGTDTQYF
.	TRBV7-6	.	TRBJ2-1	TGTGCCAGCAGTCCGGGCGATAGCTCCTACAATGAGCAGTTCTTC	CASSPGDSSYNEQFF
.	TRBV7-5	.	TRBJ2-7	TGTGCCAGAAGCTTAAAGTCTAGATCAGGGGACGGGTACGAGCAGTACTTC	CARSLKSRSGDGYEQYF
.	TRBV18	.	TRBJ1-6	TGTGCCACTACACGGGGAGGGGGAAGTTCACCCCTCCACTTT	CATTRGGGSSPLHF
.	TRBV27	TRBD2	TRBJ2-1	TGTGCCAGCAGAACGGGGCTAGCGGGAGGCCACGATGGGGATGAGCAGTTCTTC	CASRTGLAGGHDGDEQFF
.	TRBV6-5	.	TRBJ2-7	TGTGCCAGCAGTCCGAGCGGATTCACCTCCTACGAGCAGTACTTC	CASSPSGFTSYEQYF
.	TRBV28	.	TRBJ2-1	TGTGCCAGCAGTTTAATGGGTAATGAGCAGTTCTTC	CASSLMGNEQFF
.	TRBV6-1	.	TRBJ1-1	TGTGCCAGCGGAGGGGGGGGGCAAGCTTTCTTT	CASGGGGQAFF